This TCR beta chain was sequenced for a study of CD8+ T cells in alopecia areata. Points from the study as a whole: Sharing of TCRs across patients appeared less clear than in mice, possibly for HLA-related reasons. The study found that many expanded lesional clones persisted in scalp and blood during tofacitinib.

Treatment defined: oral pan-JAK inhibitor, 5-10 mg twice daily. Peripheral blood samples and lesional scalp punch biopsies were obtained from alopecia areata patients. cDNA prepared by RNA extraction and subsequent reverse transcription served as the template for sequencing. Sequencing was performed with immunoSEQ multiplex PCR; in TCRdb, only in-frame clones are kept and a portion is missing. The data contain some 4,000 clones, approximately 64% of them singletons. The CDR3 covers 21 residues. With respect to this clone: The target antigen is unknown.

This specimen consisted of skin, obtained at week 4, from a patient treated with tofacitinib. This chain joins TRBV21-1 and TRBJ1-6; the listed D gene, TRBD1, was not tested against the DNA. TRBV21-1 counts as a pseudogene. The TCR was taken from a human donor with alopecia areata. DNA for the CDR3: TGTGCCAGCAGCAAAGGGACGGGACAGCAAACGATGAGCTCCTATAATTCACCCCTCCACTTT. Encoded protein: CASSKGTGQQTMSSYNSPLHF.